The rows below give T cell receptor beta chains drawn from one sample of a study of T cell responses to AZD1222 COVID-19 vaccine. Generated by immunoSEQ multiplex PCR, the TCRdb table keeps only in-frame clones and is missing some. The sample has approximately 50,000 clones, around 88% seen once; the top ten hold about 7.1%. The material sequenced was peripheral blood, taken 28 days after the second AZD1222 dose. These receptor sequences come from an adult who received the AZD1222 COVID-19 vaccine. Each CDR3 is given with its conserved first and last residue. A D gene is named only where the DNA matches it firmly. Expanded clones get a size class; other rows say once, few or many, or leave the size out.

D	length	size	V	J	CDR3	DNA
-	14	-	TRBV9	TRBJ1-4	CASSGGREEEKLFF	TGTGCCAGCAGCGGGGGTCGAGAAGAGGAAAAACTGTTTTTT
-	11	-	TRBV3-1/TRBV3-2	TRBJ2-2	CASSQGRELFF	TGTGCCAGCAGCCAAGGGAGGGAGCTGTTTTTT
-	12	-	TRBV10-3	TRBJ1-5	CAIKDSNQPQHF	TGTGCCATCAAAGACAGCAATCAGCCCCAGCATTTT
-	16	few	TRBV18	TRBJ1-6	CASSQAAAAYNSPLHF	TGTGCCAGCTCCCAAGCCGCGGCGGCCTATAATTCACCCCTCCACTTT
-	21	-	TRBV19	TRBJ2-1	CASSILGLGGRQASSYNEQFF	TGTGCCAGTAGTATATTGGGGCTAGGGGGGAGACAAGCAAGCTCCTACAATGAGCAGTTCTTC
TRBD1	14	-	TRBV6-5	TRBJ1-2	CASTGTGSSYGYTF	TGTGCCAGCACAGGGACAGGGTCGAGCTATGGCTACACCTTC
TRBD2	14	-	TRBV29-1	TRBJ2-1	CSVDVLAGVGEQFF	TGCAGCGTTGACGTACTAGCGGGAGTGGGTGAGCAGTTCTTC
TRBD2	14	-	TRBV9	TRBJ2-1	CASSLGLTPNEQFF	TGTGCCAGCAGCTTGGGACTAACCCCCAATGAGCAGTTCTTC
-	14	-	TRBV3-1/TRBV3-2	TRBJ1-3	CASSPGWQLNTIYF	TGTGCCAGCAGCCCAGGCTGGCAGTTAAACACCATATATTTT
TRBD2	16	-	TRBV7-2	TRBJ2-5	CASSRSLAGVGETQYF	TGTGCCAGCAGCCGCTCCTTAGCGGGAGTAGGGGAGACCCAGTACTTC
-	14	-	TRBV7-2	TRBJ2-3	CASSLFSPRDTQYF	TGTGCCAGCAGCTTATTTAGTCCGAGAGATACGCAGTATTTT
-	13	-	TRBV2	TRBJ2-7	CASKEGLSYEQYF	TGTGCCAGCAAGGAGGGGCTCTCCTACGAGCAGTACTTC
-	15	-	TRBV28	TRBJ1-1	CASSQIPSRGTEAFF	TGTGCCAGCAGTCAAATTCCATCCCGGGGCACTGAAGCTTTCTTT
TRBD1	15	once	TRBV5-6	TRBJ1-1	CASSSQGARDTEAFF	TGTGCCAGCAGCTCACAGGGGGCGAGGGACACTGAAGCTTTCTTT
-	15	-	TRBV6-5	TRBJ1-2	CASISDRASSYGYTF	TGTGCCAGCATCTCCGACAGAGCCTCATCCTATGGCTACACCTTC
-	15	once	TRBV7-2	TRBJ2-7	CASSLAGLRTYEQYF	TGTGCCAGCAGCTTAGCGGGCCTACGGACCTACGAGCAGTACTTC
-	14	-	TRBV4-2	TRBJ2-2	CASSQEGVSGELFF	TGTGCCAGCAGCCAAGAAGGGGTCTCCGGGGAGCTGTTTTTT
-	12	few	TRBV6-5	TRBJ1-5	CATRQSNQPQHF	TGTGCCACCAGACAAAGCAATCAGCCCCAGCATTTT
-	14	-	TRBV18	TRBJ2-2	CASSPQAGGGELFF	TGTGCCAGCTCACCTCAGGCGGGCGGCGGGGAGCTGTTTTTT
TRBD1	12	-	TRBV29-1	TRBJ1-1	CSAVRDSQGAFF	TGCAGCGCAGTCCGGGACAGTCAAGGGGCTTTCTTT
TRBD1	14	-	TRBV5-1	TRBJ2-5	CASSPGQGKETQYF	TGCGCCAGCAGCCCGGGACAGGGCAAAGAGACCCAGTACTTC
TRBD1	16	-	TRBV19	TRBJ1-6	CASSKWTGTLNSPLHF	TGTGCCAGTAGTAAATGGACAGGGACTCTGAATTCACCCCTCCACTTT
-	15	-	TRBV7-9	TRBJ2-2	CASSPAGQPVGELFF	TGTGCCAGCAGCCCAGCGGGACAGCCTGTCGGGGAGCTGTTTTTT
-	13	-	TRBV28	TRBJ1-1	CASSLLTTREAFF	TGTGCCAGCAGTTTACTGACGACACGGGAAGCTTTCTTT